The T cell receptor beta chain under discussion was sequenced for a study of blood T cell repertoires in COVID-19. The CDR3 covers 16 residues. Per germline, CDR1 LNHNV and CDR2 YYDKDF (reference sequence). The V end lost 0 bases, the J end lost 1 base, and 9 bases lay between the germline ends. Profiled with immunoSEQ multiplex PCR; TCRdb holds only in-frame clones, not every one. The repertoire holds hundreds of thousands of clones, with about 83% as singletons. The origin of this receptor is a woman aged 80 or over with COVID-19, enrolled during active disease. Sequencing was carried out using peripheral blood. This chain links TRBV15 with TRBJ2-2; no clear D. CDR3 sequence (DNA): TGTGCCACCAGCAGAGATCCAGCAGGGAACACCGGGGAGCTGTTTTTT. Its translation is CATSRDPAGNTGELFF.